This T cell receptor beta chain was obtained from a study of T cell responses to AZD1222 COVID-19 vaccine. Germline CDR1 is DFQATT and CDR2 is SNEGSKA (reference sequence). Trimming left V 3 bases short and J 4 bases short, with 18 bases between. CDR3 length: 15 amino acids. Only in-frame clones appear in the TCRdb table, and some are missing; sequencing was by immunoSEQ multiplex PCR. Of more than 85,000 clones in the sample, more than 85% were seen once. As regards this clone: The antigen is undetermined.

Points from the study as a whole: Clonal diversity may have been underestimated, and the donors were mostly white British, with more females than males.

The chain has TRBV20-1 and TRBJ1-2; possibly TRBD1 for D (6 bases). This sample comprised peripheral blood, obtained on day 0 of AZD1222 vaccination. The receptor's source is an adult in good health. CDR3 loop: CSASPSMTGVYGYTF. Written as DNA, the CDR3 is TGCAGTGCTAGTCCCTCAATGACAGGCGTCTATGGCTACACCTTC.